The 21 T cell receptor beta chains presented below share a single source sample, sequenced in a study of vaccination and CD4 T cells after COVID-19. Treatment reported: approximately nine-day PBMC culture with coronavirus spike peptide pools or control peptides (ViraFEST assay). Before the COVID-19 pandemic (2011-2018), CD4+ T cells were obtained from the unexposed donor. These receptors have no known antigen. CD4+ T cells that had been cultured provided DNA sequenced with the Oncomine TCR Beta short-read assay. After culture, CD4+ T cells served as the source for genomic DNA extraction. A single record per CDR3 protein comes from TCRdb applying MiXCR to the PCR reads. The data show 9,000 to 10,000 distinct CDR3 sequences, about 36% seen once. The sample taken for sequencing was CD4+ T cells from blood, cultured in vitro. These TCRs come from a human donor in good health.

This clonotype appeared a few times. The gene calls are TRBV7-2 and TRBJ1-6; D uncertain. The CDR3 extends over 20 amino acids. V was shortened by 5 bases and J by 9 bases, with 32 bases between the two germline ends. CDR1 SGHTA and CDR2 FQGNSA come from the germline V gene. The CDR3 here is CASSAAGGLWGLDSLSPLHF. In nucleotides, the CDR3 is TGTGCCAGCAGCGCAGCCGGAGGGCTTTGGGGTCTTGATTCCCTTTCACCCCTCCACTTT.

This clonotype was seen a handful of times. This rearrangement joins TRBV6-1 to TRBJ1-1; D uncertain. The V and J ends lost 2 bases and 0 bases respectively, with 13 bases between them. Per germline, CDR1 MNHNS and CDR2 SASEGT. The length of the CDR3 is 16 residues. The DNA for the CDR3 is TGTGCCAGCAGTGAAAAGACGATCCTTATGAACACTGAAGCTTTCTTT. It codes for CASSEKTILMNTEAFF.

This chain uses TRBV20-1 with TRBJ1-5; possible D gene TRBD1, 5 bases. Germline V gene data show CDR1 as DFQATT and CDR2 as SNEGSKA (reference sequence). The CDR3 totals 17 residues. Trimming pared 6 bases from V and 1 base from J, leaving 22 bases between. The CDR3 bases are TGCAGTGCCCCTATCTACCAGGGAATTTCAAGCAATCAGCCCCAGCATTTT. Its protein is CSAPIYQGISSNQPQHF.

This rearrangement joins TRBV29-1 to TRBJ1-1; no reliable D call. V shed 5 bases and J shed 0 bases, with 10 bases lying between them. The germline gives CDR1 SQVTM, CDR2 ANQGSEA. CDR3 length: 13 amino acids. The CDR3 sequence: CSVSAGMNTEAFF. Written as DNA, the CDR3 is TGCAGCGTTTCCGCTGGAATGAACACTGAAGCTTTCTTT. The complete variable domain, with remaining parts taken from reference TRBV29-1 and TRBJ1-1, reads SAVISQKPSRDICQRGTSLTIQCQVDSQVTMMFWYRQQPGQSLTLIATANQGSEATYESGFVIDKFPISRPNLTFSTLTVSNMSPEDSSIYLCSVSAGMNTEAFFGQGTRLTVV.

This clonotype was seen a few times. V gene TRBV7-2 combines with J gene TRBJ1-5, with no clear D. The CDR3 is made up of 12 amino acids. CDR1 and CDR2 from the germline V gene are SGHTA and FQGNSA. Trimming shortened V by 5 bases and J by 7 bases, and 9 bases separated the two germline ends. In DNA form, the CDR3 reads TGTGCCAGCAGCGAATACGGGCAGCCCCAGCATTTT. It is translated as CASSEYGQPQHF. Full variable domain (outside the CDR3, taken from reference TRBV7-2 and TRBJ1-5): GAGVSQSPSNKVTEKGKDVELRCDPISGHTALYWYRQSLGQGLEFLIYFQGNSAPDKSGLPSDRFSAERTGGSVSTLTIQRTQQEDSAVYLCASSEYGQPQHFGDGTRLSIL.

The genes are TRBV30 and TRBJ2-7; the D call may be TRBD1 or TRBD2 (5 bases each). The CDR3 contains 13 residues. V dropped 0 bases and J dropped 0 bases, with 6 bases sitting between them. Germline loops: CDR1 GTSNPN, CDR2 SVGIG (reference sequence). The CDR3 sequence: CAWSVGDSYEQYF. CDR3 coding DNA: TGTGCCTGGAGTGTGGGGGACTCCTACGAGCAGTACTTC.

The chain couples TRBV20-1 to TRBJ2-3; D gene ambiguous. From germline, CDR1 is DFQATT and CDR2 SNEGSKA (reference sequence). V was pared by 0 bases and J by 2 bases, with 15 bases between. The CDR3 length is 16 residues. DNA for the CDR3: TGCAGTGCTAGAGATCCCCGGACGGCTCCCACAGATACGCAGTATTTT. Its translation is CSARDPRTAPTDTQYF.

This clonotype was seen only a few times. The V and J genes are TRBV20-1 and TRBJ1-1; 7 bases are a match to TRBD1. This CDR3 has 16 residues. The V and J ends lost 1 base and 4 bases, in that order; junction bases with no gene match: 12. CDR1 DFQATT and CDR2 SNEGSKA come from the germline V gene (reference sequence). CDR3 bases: TGCAGTGCTAGAGTTCACAGGGGAGGTGTAGGCACTGAAGCTTTCTTT. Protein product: CSARVHRGGVGTEAFF.

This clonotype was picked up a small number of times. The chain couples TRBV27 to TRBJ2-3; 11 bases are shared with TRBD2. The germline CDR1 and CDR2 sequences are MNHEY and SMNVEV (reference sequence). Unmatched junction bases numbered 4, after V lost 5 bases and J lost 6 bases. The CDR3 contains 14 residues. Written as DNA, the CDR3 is TGTGCCAGCAGTATGACTAGCGGGAAGGATACGCAGTATTTT. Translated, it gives CASSMTSGKDTQYF.

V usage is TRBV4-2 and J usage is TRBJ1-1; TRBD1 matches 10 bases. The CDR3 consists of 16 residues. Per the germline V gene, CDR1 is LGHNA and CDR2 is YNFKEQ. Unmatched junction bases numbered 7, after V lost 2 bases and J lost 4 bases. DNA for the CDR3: TGTGCCAGCAGCCAACCGGGACAGGGGAAGGCCACTGAAGCTTTCTTT. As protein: CASSQPGQGKATEAFF.

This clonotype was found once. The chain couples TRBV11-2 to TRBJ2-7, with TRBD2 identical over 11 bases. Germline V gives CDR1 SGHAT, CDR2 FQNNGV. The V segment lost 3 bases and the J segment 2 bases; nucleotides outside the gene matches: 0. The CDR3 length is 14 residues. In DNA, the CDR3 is TGTGCCAGCAGCTTTAGCGGGAGGGCCTACGAGCAGTACTTC. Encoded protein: CASSFSGRAYEQYF.

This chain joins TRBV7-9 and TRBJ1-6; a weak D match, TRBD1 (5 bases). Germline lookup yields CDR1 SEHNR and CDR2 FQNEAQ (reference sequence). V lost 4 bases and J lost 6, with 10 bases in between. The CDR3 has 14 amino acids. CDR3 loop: CASSSLGGNSPLHF. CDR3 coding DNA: TGTGCCAGCAGCTCACTGGGGGGTAATTCACCCCTCCACTTT.

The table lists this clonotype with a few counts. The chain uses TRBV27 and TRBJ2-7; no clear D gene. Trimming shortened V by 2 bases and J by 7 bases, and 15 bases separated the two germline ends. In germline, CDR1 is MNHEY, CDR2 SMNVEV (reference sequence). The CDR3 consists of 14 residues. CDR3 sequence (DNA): TGTGCCAGCAGTTTAAGTTTGCGAGTGGGAGAGCAGTACTTC. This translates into CASSLSLRVGEQYF.

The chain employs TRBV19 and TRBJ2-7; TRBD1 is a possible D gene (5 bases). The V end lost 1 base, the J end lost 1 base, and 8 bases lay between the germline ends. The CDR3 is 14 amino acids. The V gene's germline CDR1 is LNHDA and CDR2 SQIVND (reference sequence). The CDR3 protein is CASSIGQGSYEQYF. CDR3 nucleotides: TGTGCCAGTAGTATAGGGCAGGGATCCTACGAGCAGTACTTC.

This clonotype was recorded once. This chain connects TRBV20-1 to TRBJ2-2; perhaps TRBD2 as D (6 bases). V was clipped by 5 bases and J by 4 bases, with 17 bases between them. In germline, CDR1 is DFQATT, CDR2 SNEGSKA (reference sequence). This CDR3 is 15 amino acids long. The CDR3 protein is CSAAPGGRPTGELFF. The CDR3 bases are TGCAGTGCTGCGCCTGGAGGGAGGCCCACCGGGGAGCTGTTTTTT.

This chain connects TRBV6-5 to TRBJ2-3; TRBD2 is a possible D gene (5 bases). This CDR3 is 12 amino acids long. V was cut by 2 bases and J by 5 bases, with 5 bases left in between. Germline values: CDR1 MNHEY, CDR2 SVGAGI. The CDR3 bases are TGTGCCAGCAGTTACGGGAGAGATACGCAGTATTTT. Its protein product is CASSYGRDTQYF.

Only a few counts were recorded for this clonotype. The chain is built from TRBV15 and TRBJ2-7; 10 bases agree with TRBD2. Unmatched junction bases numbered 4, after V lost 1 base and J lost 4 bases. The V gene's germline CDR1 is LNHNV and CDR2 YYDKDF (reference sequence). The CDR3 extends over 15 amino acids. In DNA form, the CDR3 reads TGTGCCACCAGCAGAGGCCTAGCGGGAGATTACGAGCAGTACTTC. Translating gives CATSRGLAGDYEQYF.

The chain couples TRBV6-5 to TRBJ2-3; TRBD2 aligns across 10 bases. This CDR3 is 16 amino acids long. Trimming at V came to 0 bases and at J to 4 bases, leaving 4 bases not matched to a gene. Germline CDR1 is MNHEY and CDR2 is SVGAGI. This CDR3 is CASSYSPAGGPDTQYF. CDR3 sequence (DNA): TGTGCCAGCAGTTACTCACCAGCGGGAGGGCCAGATACGCAGTATTTT.

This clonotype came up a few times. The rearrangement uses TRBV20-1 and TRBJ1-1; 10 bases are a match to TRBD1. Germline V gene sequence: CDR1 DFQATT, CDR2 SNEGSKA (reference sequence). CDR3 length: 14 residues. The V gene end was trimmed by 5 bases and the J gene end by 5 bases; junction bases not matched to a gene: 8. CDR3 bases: TGCAGTGCTTTCAGACGGACAGGGGGTACTGAAGCTTTCTTT. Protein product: CSAFRRTGGTEAFF.

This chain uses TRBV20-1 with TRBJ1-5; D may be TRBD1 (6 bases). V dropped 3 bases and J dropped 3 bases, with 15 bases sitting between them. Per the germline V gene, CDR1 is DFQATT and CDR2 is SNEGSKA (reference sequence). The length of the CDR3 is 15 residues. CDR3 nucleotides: TGCAGTGCTAGTTTAGCGGGGGCCTACAATCAGCCCCAGCATTTT. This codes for CSASLAGAYNQPQHF.

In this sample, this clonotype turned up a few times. The CDR3 reads CASSSGTERNQPQHF. CDR3 nucleotides: TGTGCCAGCAGCTCAGGGACGGAGCGTAATCAGCCCCAGCATTTT. This sequence joins TRBV9 and TRBJ1-5; perhaps TRBD1 as D (5 bases). This CDR3 is 15 amino acids long. The ends were cut back, 4 bases at V and 4 bases at J, with 15 bases in the middle. CDR1 and CDR2 from the germline V gene are SGDLS and YYNGEE.